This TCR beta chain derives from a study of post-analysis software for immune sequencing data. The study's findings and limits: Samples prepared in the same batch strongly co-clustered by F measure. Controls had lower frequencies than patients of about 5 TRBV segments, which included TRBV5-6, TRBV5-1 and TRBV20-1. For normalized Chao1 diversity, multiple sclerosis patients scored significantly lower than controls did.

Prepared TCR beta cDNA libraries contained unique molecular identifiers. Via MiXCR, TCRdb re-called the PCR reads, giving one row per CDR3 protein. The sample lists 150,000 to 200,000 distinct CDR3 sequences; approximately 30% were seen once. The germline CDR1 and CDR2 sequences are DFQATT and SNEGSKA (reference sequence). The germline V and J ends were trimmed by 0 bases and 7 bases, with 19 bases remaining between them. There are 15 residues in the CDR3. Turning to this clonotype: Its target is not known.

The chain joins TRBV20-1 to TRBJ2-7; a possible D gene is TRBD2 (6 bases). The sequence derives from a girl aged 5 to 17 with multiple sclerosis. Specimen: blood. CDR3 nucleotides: TGCAGTGCTAGAGAGGCGATGCTAGGTGGGAGGGAGCAGTACTTC. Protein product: CSAREAMLGGREQYF.